These 20 T cell receptor beta chains were sequenced from one sample in a study of blood T cell repertoires in COVID-19. Some clones are missing from TCRdb's copy, which holds only in-frame ones; the method was immunoSEQ multiplex PCR. This table holds 150,000 to 200,000 clones, just under 85% found once. Sequencing was done on a sample of peripheral blood. The receptors stem from a human donor with acute or convalescent COVID-19. The donor label of this sample is uncertain.

The chain carries TRBV9 and TRBJ2-5, with a tentative D call TRBD1 (6 bases). V lost 1 base and J lost 6, with 13 bases in between. The CDR3 sequence is 14 residues long. Germline CDR1 is SGDLS and CDR2 is YYNGEE. CDR3 sequence: CASSVNRVSKTQYF. CDR3 in DNA: TGTGCCAGCAGCGTAAACAGGGTCTCGAAGACCCAGTACTTC.

This chain links TRBV27 with TRBJ2-3; D is undetermined. The CDR3 length is 12 residues. The V gene lost 6 bases and the J gene lost 6 bases, with 10 bases spanning the gap. Germline V gene sequence: CDR1 MNHEY, CDR2 SMNVEV (reference sequence). DNA of the CDR3: TGTGCCAGCAGCCCCGGGTGGGATACGCAGTATTTT. It encodes CASSPGWDTQYF.

V is TRBV2 and J is TRBJ2-3, with 11 nucleotides matching TRBD2. V gave up 6 bases and J gave up 1 base; unmatched junction bases: 3. Germline values: CDR1 SNHLY, CDR2 FYNNEI. The CDR3 contains 15 residues. The CDR3 nucleotides read TGTGCCAGCAGAAGACTAGCGGGACGCACAGATACGCAGTATTTT. Protein product: CASRRLAGRTDTQYF.

V usage is TRBV10-3 and J usage is TRBJ2-1; 11 bases agree with TRBD2. CDR1 and CDR2 from the germline V gene are ENHRY and SYGVKD. This CDR3 comprises 18 residues. The trim removed 1 base at V and 6 bases at J, leaving 11 bases unmatched. The CDR3 coding sequence is TGTGCCATCAGTGAGTTGGCGGGACTAGCGGATGGAGGCAATGAGCAGTTCTTC. Encoded protein: CAISELAGLADGGNEQFF.

CDR3 sequence reads: CASSLRGGSGSDTQYF. CDR3 nucleotides: TGTGCCAGTAGTCTCAGGGGCGGATCCGGGTCCGATACGCAGTATTTT. The chain carries TRBV19 and TRBJ2-3; a weak D match, TRBD1 (6 bases). Germline V CDR1 and CDR2: LNHDA, SQIVND (reference sequence). V shed 5 bases and J shed 6 bases, with 21 bases lying between them. This CDR3 has 16 amino acids.

The genes are TRBV7-2 and TRBJ2-1, with 11 bases aligning to TRBD1. After removal of 4 bases from V and 9 bases from J, the junction contained 2 bases not matched to a gene. The CDR3 runs to 13 residues. CDR1 SGHTA and CDR2 FQGNSA come from the germline V gene. CDR3 DNA sequence: TGTGCCAGCAGCTCGGACAGGGGGCTTGAGCAGTTCTTC. Translated, it gives CASSSDRGLEQFF.

The CDR3 here is CASSRRGQSYEQYF. CDR3 sequence (DNA): TGTGCCAGCAGCCGGAGAGGACAGAGTTACGAGCAGTACTTC. V and J are TRBV7-9 and TRBJ2-7; TRBD1 is a possible D gene (6 bases). V gave up 5 bases and J gave up 4 bases, with 15 bases separating them. CDR3 length: 14 amino acids. Germline assignment: CDR1 SEHNR and CDR2 FQNEAQ (reference sequence).

This clone was seen a handful of times. V gene TRBV5-4 combines with J gene TRBJ1-2; D is undetermined. CDR1 SGHNT and CDR2 YYREEE come from the germline V gene (reference sequence). This CDR3 spans 15 amino acids. V lost 7 bases, J lost 8 bases, and 24 bases lay in between. The CDR3 reads CASAPGRESFRGYTF. In nucleotides, the CDR3 is TGTGCCAGCGCCCCAGGACGGGAGTCCTTTCGGGGCTACACCTTC. The variable domain in full, with the rest retrieved from reference TRBV5-4 and TRBJ1-2, is ETGVTQSPTHLIKTRGQQVTLRCSSQSGHNTVSWYQQALGQGPQFIFQYYREEENGRGNFPPRFSGLQFPNYSSELNVNALELDDSALYLCASAPGRESFRGYTFGSGTRLTVV.

The chain recombines TRBV19 with TRBJ2-1, with D possibly TRBD1 on 5 matching bases. V was clipped by 1 base and J by 3 bases, with 10 bases between them. The CDR3 has 15 amino acids. Germline loops: CDR1 LNHDA, CDR2 SQIVND (reference sequence). CDR3 loop: CASSIGQGYYNEQFF. The CDR3 nucleotides are TGTGCCAGTAGTATAGGGCAGGGCTACTACAATGAGCAGTTCTTC.

The chain uses TRBV27 and TRBJ2-2, with TRBD2 identical over 15 bases. The CDR3 has 19 amino acids. The germline CDR1 and CDR2 sequences are MNHEY and SMNVEV (reference sequence). Trimming removed 5 bases from V and 4 bases from J; junction bases left unmatched: 11. CDR3 sequence (DNA): TGTGCCAGCAGTCCCCAGCGGGGACTAGCGGGAGGACGCACCGGGGAGCTGTTTTTT. Amino acids: CASSPQRGLAGGRTGELFF.

The chain is built from TRBV19 and TRBJ1-2; TRBD1 matches 8 bases. The ends lost 7 bases at V and 2 bases at J; junction bases unmatched: 6. The CDR3 contains 14 residues. The germline CDR1 and CDR2 sequences are LNHDA and SQIVND (reference sequence). Here the CDR3 reads CASTIGQGNYGYTF. The CDR3 bases are TGTGCCAGTACCATCGGACAGGGCAACTATGGCTACACCTTC.

This clone was seen a single time. J is TRBJ2-5 and V is TRBV6-5, with D uncertain. CDR3 length: 11 amino acids. Trimming stripped 5 bases from V and 4 bases from J, with 5 bases between. Germline CDR1 is MNHEY and CDR2 is SVGAGI. The CDR3 region is CASSNGETQYF. For the CDR3, the DNA is TGTGCCAGCAGTAACGGAGAGACCCAGTACTTC.

V and J are TRBV9 and TRBJ2-1; tentatively, D is TRBD2 (7 bases). The germline CDR1 and CDR2 sequences are SGDLS and YYNGEE. CDR3 length: 15 residues. V shed 0 bases and J shed 3 bases, with 10 bases lying between them. The CDR3 region has the DNA TGTGCCAGCAGCGTAGCGGGGGGCCTCTACAATGAGCAGTTCTTC. It specifies CASSVAGGLYNEQFF.

The chain combines TRBV7-6 with TRBJ2-3; TRBD1 is a possible D gene (6 bases). V was clipped by 2 bases and J by 4 bases, with 13 bases between them. Per the germline V gene, CDR1 is SGHVS and CDR2 is FNYEAQ. This CDR3 contains 15 residues. Here the CDR3 reads CASSLNPGAADTQYF. The DNA for the CDR3 is TGTGCCAGCAGCTTAAATCCAGGGGCGGCAGATACGCAGTATTTT.

The chain recombines TRBV28 with TRBJ2-3; TRBD2 might be the D (5 bases). CDR3 length: 14 residues. V was cut by 4 bases and J by 4 bases, with 12 bases left in between. Germline lookup yields CDR1 MDHEN and CDR2 SYDVKM. CDR3 nucleotides: TGTGCCAGCAGTTCTCCCGGAGGACCAGATACGCAGTATTTT. This codes for CASSSPGGPDTQYF.

Only one count was recorded for this clone. This sequence joins TRBV7-9 and TRBJ2-7; 10 nucleotides agree with TRBD2. Germline assignment: CDR1 SEHNR and CDR2 FQNEAQ (reference sequence). The CDR3 spans 14 residues. V shed 4 bases and J 2 bases; nucleotides not matched to a gene: 2. DNA of the CDR3: TGTGCCAGCAGCTACCTAGCGGGAGCCTACGAGCAGTACTTC. Residues: CASSYLAGAYEQYF.

This sequence joins TRBV18 and TRBJ1-4; D perhaps matches TRBD1 (5 bases). This CDR3 region has 13 residues. Trimming removed 3 bases at V and 7 bases at J, with 9 bases between. Germline-derived CDR1 and CDR2 are KGHSH and LQKENI. The CDR3 region has the DNA TGTGCCAGCTCACCGGGGCTTAGTGAAAAACTGTTTTTT. It yields the protein CASSPGLSEKLFF.

This chain links TRBV28 with TRBJ1-3, with a weak D call TRBD1 (5 bases). Germline V gives CDR1 MDHEN, CDR2 SYDVKM. This CDR3 is built from 13 residues. V shed 3 bases and J shed 4 bases, with 7 bases lying between them. The CDR3 region has the DNA TGTGCCAGCAGTTTGGCAGGGGGAAACACCATATATTTT. Protein: CASSLAGGNTIYF.

This chain uses TRBV19 with TRBJ1-1, with D maybe TRBD1 (6 bases). The CDR3 totals 16 residues. The V end lost 6 bases, the J end lost 2 bases, and 19 bases lay between the germline ends. Germline CDR1 is LNHDA and CDR2 is SQIVND (reference sequence). The DNA of the CDR3 is TGTGCCAGTAGCATATCCGTCGACAGGTCTAACACTGAAGCTTTCTTT. Amino acids: CASSISVDRSNTEAFF.

This chain uses TRBV27 with TRBJ1-1, with 12 bases that match TRBD1. Germline V CDR1 and CDR2: MNHEY, SMNVEV (reference sequence). This CDR3 contains 17 residues. With V trimmed by 6 bases and J by 5 bases, 13 bases remained unmatched. Written as DNA, the CDR3 is TGTGCCAGCAGCCCACTGGGACAGGGGGCTTGGAGTACTGAAGCTTTCTTT. Protein: CASSPLGQGAWSTEAFF.